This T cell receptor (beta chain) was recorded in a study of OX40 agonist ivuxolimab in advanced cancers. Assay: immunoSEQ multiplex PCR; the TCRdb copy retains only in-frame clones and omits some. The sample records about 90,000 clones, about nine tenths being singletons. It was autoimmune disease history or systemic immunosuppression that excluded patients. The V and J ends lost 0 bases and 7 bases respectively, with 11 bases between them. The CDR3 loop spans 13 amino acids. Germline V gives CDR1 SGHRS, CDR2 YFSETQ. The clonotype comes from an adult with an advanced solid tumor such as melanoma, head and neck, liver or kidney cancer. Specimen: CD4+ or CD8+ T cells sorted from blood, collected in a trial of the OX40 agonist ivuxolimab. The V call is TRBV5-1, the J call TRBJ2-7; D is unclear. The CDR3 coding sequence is TGCGCCAGCAGCTTGGAACCATTTGGTGAGCAGTACTTC. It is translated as CASSLEPFGEQYF.